Each of the 15 T cell receptor beta chains below was sequenced from the same sample in a study of Ad26.COV2.S vaccination and SARS-CoV-2 variants. This table comes from immunoSEQ multiplex PCR, and its TCRdb copy is limited to in-frame clones, with some not included. The sample records about 350,000 clones, around 88% being singletons. Treatment here: some 20 received Ad26.COV2.S at low or high dose, single or two shots; several received placebo; per-sample allocation not given. Sampling was performed 63 days after the first vaccine or placebo injection. The specimen comprised peripheral blood, sampled in a trial of Ad26.COV2.S vaccine versus placebo. These receptor sequences come from a person aged 18 to 65 who received the Ad26.COV2.S COVID-19 vaccine or a placebo.

The chain couples TRBV29-1 to TRBJ2-3, with 11 positions matching TRBD2. The V segment lost 4 bases and the J segment 5 bases; nucleotides outside the gene matches: 8. CDR1 is SQVTM and CDR2 is ANQGSEA in the germline V gene. This CDR3 contains 15 residues. The CDR3 DNA follows: TGCAGCGTTGGGGTAGCGGGAGGGCCGGGAGATACGCAGTATTTT. This sequence encodes CSVGVAGGPGDTQYF.

The gene calls are TRBV3-1 (or the pseudogene TRBV3-2) and TRBJ1-2, with D uncertain. There are 14 residues in the CDR3. V gave up 2 bases and J gave up 8 bases, with 15 bases separating them. Germline CDR1 reads LGHDT; CDR2 reads YNNKEL (reference sequence). CDR3 DNA sequence: TGTGCCAGCAGCCAACCGGGTGACGGCCTCGGCTACACCTTC. Residues: CASSQPGDGLGYTF.

This chain connects TRBV6-5 to TRBJ1-5; TRBD1 matches at 7 bases. Per germline, CDR1 MNHEY and CDR2 SVGAGI. The CDR3 covers 16 residues. J gave up 6 bases and V 0 bases, and 8 bases lay outside the gene matches. CDR3 nucleotide sequence: TGTGCCAGCAGTTACTCGCCAGGGGGTCAAGGTCAGCCCCAGCATTTT. It specifies CASSYSPGGQGQPQHF.

This chain uses TRBV11-2 with TRBJ2-3; maybe TRBD1 (6 bases). The CDR3 has 16 amino acids. Trimming left V 5 bases short and J 1 base short, with 16 bases between. Germline assignment: CDR1 SGHAT and CDR2 FQNNGV. The CDR3 sequence is CASSRTTGTGTDTQYF. As DNA, the CDR3 is TGTGCCAGCAGCCGTACCACAGGGACCGGCACAGATACGCAGTATTTT.

The chain joins TRBV5-8 to TRBJ1-6, with TRBD1 as a possible D gene (6 bases). V lost 4 bases and J 7 bases, leaving 12 bases between the germline ends. Germline assignment: CDR1 SGHTS and CDR2 YDEGEE. The CDR3 totals 14 residues. CDR3 region: CASSIGQGNSPLHF. The CDR3 DNA sequence: TGTGCCAGCAGCATTGGTCAGGGGAATTCACCCCTCCACTTT.

This chain joins TRBV29-1 and TRBJ1-2; 7 nucleotides match TRBD1. The junction had 13 bases not matched to a gene; V was cut back by 5 bases and J by 4 bases. The CDR3 is 15 residues long. The germline gives CDR1 SQVTM, CDR2 ANQGSEA. The chain's CDR3 is CSVPTTGLGSYGYTF. The CDR3 coding sequence is TGCAGCGTTCCCACGACAGGGCTTGGTAGCTATGGCTACACCTTC.

The J gene is TRBJ2-5, the V gene TRBV19, with 11 bases lining up with TRBD2. The CDR3 sequence is 15 residues long. Germline V lookup: CDR1 LNHDA, CDR2 SQIVND (reference sequence). V shed 10 bases and J 5 bases; nucleotides not matched to a gene: 12. DNA of the CDR3: TGTGCCACTAGAAGTAGCGGGGGGGCCGGGGAGACCCAGTACTTC. Its translation is CATRSSGGAGETQYF. Together with reference TRBV19 and TRBJ2-5, the CDR3 gives the full variable domain: DGGITQSPKYLFRKEGQNVTLSCEQNLNHDAMYWYRQDPGQGLRLIYYSQIVNDFQKGDIAEGYSVSREKKESFPLTVTSAQKNPTAFYLCATRSSGGAGETQYFGPGTRLLVL.

The CDR3 reads CAISDSTGELFF. CDR3 DNA sequence: TGTGCCATCAGTGATTCCACCGGGGAGCTGTTTTTT. The chain recombines TRBV10-3 with TRBJ2-2, with D hard to call. Germline CDR1 is ENHRY and CDR2 is SYGVKD. The CDR3 sequence is 12 residues long. V was trimmed by 3 bases and J by 4 bases, leaving 3 bases between them.

This chain's CDR3 is CASSSGTEYGYTF. In DNA form, the CDR3 reads TGTGCCAGCAGTAGCGGGACGGAATATGGCTACACCTTC. The chain carries TRBV28 and TRBJ1-2; maybe TRBD1 (5 bases). Germline CDR1 MDHEN, CDR2 SYDVKM. The germline V and J ends were trimmed by 5 bases and 5 bases, with 12 bases remaining between them. This CDR3 spans 13 amino acids.

The gene calls are TRBV2 and TRBJ2-7; D not resolved. This CDR3 has 16 amino acids. V gave up 0 bases and J gave up 3 bases, with 15 bases separating them. Germline assignment: CDR1 SNHLY and CDR2 FYNNEI. This chain's CDR3 is CASSEATYKLDYEQYF. The CDR3 DNA follows: TGTGCCAGCAGTGAAGCCACTTACAAATTGGACTACGAGCAGTACTTC.

The V and J genes are TRBV6-2 or TRBV6-3 and TRBJ2-6, with a possible D match to TRBD2 (6 bases). The V end was cut by 3 bases, the J end by 0 bases, with 9 bases between. The CDR3 has 16 residues. Germline V gene sequence: CDR1 MNHEY, CDR2 SVGEGT. The CDR3 here is CASSYGTGSGANVLTF. CDR3 DNA: TGTGCCAGCAGTTATGGGACTGGCTCTGGGGCCAACGTCCTGACTTTC.

As regards this clone: The junction does not match germline at one end; this may be a read error. The chain is built from TRBV12-3 or TRBV12-4 and TRBJ2-7; TRBD2 is a possible D gene (6 bases). The CDR3 loop spans 13 amino acids. CDR3 loop: CASSFGRGYGQYF. CDR3 bases: TGTGCCAGCAGTTTTGGGCGGGGCTACGGGCAGTACTTC.

The chain carries TRBV28 and TRBJ1-1; D perhaps matches TRBD1 (5 bases). The ends were cut back, 7 bases at V and 4 bases at J, with 16 bases in the middle. The CDR3 covers 14 residues. Looked up from germline, CDR1 is MDHEN and CDR2 is SYDVKM. Here the CDR3 reads CASNSWGFGTEAFF. The CDR3 DNA sequence: TGTGCCAGCAACTCGTGGGGGTTCGGCACTGAAGCTTTCTTT.

The CDR3 region is CASSQDSTSGSYNEQFF. The CDR3 coding sequence is TGTGCCAGCAGCCAAGATTCGACTAGCGGCTCCTACAATGAGCAGTTCTTC. J is TRBJ2-1 and V is TRBV3-1 (or the pseudogene TRBV3-2); 9 bases are a match to TRBD2. V lost 0 bases, J lost 0 bases, and 3 bases stayed unmatched. From germline, CDR1 is LGHDT and CDR2 YNNKEL (reference sequence). This CDR3 is built from 17 residues.

The chain combines TRBV10-1 with TRBJ2-2, with D unresolved. Trimming pared 2 bases from V and 2 bases from J, leaving 6 bases between. Germline V lookup: CDR1 WNHNN, CDR2 SYGVQD (reference sequence). The CDR3 consists of 14 residues. CDR3 nucleotide sequence: TGCGCCAGCAGTGAGACCGTTAACACCGGGGAGCTGTTTTTT. It specifies CASSETVNTGELFF.